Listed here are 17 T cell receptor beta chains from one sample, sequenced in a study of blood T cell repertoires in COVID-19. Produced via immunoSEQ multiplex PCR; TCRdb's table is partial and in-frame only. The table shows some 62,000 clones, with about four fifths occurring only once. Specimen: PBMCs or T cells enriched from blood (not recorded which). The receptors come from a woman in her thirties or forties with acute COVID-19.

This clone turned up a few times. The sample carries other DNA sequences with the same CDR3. CDR3 nucleotides: TGCGCCAGCCGGCGAGGGGGGAACACTGAAGCTTTCTTT. Translating gives CASRRGGNTEAFF. The rearrangement joins TRBV5-1 to TRBJ1-1; a weak D match, TRBD1 (6 bases). The CDR3 consists of 13 residues. The V end was cut by 7 bases, the J end by 1 base, with 11 bases between. Germline V gene sequence: CDR1 SGHRS, CDR2 YFSETQ.

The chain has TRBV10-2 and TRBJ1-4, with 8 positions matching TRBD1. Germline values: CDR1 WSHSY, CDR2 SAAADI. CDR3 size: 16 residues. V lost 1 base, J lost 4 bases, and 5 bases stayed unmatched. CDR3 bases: TGCGCCAGCAGTGAGTTATCAGGGGGCCTTAATGAAAAACTGTTTTTT. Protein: CASSELSGGLNEKLFF.

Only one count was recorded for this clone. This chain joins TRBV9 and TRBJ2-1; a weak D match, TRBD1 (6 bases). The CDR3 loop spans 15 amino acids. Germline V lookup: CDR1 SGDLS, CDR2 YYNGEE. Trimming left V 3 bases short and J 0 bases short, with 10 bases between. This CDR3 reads CASSATGSSYNEQFF. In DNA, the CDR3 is TGTGCCAGCAGCGCCACAGGGAGCTCCTACAATGAGCAGTTCTTC.

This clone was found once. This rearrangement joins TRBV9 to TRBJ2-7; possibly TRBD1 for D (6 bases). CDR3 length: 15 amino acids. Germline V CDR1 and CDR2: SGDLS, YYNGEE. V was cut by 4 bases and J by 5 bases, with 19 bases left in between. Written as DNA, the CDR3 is TGTGCCAGCAGCCCCGACACGAGGGGGTTCAACGAGCAGTACTTC. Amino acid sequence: CASSPDTRGFNEQYF. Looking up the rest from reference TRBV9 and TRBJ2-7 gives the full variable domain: DSGVTQTPKHLITATGQRVTLRCSPRSGDLSVYWYQQSLDQGLQFLIQYYNGEERAKGNILERFSAQQFPDLHSELNLSSLELGDSALYFCASSPDTRGFNEQYFGPGTRLTVT.

For the CDR3, the DNA is TGCAGCGTTGTAGGTTTTCTGGACAGCGGAAATGAGCAGTTCTTC. Translation gives CSVVGFLDSGNEQFF. The chain uses TRBV29-1 and TRBJ2-1; D might be TRBD1 (6 bases). The CDR3 consists of 15 residues. From germline, CDR1 is SQVTM and CDR2 ANQGSEA. The V and J ends lost 4 bases and 7 bases respectively, with 20 bases between them.

The CDR3 spells CASSHAGSPTGELFF. CDR3 DNA sequence: TGCGCCAGCAGCCATGCAGGGTCCCCCACCGGGGAGCTGTTTTTT. The rearrangement links TRBV4-1 to TRBJ2-2; the D gene is possibly TRBD1 (5 bases). Trimming left V 3 bases short and J 4 bases short, with 12 bases between. This CDR3 spans 15 amino acids. Germline CDR1 and CDR2: MGHRA and YSYEKL.

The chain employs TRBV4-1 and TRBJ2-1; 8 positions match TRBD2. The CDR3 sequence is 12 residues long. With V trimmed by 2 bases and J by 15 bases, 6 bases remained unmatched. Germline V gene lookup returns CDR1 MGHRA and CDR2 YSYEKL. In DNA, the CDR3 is TGCGCCAGCAGCCAATGGGGACTAGTCCTGTTCTTC. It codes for CASSQWGLVLFF.

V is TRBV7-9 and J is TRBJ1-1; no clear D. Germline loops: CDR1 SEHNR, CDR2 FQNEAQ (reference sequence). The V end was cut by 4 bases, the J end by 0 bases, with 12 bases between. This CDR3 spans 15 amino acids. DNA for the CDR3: TGTGCCAGCAGCTCACAGCTTTCACTGAACACTGAAGCTTTCTTT. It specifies CASSSQLSLNTEAFF.

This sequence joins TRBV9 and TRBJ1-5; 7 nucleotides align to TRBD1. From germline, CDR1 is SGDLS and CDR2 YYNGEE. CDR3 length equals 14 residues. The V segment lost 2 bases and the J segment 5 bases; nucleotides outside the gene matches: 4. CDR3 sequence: CASSVGTVDQPQHF. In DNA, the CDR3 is TGTGCCAGCAGCGTCGGGACAGTTGATCAGCCCCAGCATTTT.

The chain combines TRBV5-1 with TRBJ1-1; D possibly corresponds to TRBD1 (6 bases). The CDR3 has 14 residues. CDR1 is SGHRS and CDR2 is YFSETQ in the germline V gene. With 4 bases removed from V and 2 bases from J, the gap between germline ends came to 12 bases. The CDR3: CASSTWGQNTEAFF. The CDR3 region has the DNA TGCGCCAGCAGCACCTGGGGACAAAACACTGAAGCTTTCTTT.

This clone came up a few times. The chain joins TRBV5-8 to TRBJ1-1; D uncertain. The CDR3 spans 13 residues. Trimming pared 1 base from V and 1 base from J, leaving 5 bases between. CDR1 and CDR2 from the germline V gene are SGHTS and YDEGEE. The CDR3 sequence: CASSLIENTEAFF. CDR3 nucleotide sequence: TGTGCCAGCAGCTTGATAGAGAACACTGAAGCTTTCTTT. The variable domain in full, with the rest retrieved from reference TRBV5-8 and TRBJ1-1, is EAGVTQSPTHLIKTRGQQATLRCSPISGHTSVYWYQQALGLGLQFLLWYDEGEERNRGNFPPRFSGRQFPNYSSELNVNALELEDSALYLCASSLIENTEAFFGQGTRLTVV.

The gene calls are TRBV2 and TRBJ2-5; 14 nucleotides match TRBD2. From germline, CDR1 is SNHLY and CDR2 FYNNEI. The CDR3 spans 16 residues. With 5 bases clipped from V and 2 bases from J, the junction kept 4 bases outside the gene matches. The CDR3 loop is CASSPTSGGAQETQYF. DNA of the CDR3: TGTGCCAGCAGTCCGACTAGCGGGGGGGCTCAAGAGACCCAGTACTTC.

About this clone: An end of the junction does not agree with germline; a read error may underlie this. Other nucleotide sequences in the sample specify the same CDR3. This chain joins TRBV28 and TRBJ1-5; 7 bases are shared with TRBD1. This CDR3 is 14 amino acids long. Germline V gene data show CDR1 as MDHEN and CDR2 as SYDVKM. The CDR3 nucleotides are TGTGCCAGCAGTTTACGACAGGGTAGTCAGCCCCAACATTTT. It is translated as CASSLRQGSQPQHF. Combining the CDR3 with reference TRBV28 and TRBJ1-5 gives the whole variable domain DVKVTQSSRYLVKRTGEKVFLECVQDMDHENMFWYRQDPGLGLRLIYFSYDVKMKEKGDIPEGYSVSREKKERFSLILESASTNQTSMYLCASSLRQGSQPQHFGDGTRLSIL.

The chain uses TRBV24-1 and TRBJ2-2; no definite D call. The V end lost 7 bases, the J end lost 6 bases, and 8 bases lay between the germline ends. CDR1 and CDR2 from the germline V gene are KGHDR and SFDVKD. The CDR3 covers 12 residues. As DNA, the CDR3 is TGTGCCACCAGCGACACGTCCGGGGAGCTGTTTTTT. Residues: CATSDTSGELFF.

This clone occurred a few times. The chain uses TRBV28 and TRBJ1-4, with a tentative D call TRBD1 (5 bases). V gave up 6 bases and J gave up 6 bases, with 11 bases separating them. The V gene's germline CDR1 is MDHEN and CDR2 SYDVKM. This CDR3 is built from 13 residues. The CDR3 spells CASRVGGDEKLFF. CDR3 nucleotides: TGTGCCAGCAGAGTTGGGGGGGATGAAAAACTGTTTTTT.

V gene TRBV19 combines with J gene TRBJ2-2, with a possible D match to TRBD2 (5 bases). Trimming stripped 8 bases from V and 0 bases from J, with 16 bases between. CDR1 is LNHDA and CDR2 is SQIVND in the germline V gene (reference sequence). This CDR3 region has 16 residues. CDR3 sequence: CASLPGIRANTGELFF. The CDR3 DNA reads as TGTGCCAGTTTACCGGGAATCCGAGCGAACACCGGGGAGCTGTTTTTT. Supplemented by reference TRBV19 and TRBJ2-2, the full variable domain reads DGGITQSPKYLFRKEGQNVTLSCEQNLNHDAMYWYRQDPGQGLRLIYYSQIVNDFQKGDIAEGYSVSREKKESFPLTVTSAQKNPTAFYLCASLPGIRANTGELFFGEGSRLTVL.

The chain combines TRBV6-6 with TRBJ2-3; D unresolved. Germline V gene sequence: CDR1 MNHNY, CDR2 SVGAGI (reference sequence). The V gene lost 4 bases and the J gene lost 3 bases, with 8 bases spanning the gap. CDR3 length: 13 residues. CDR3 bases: TGTGCCAGCAGTTCCCATAGAACAGATACGCAGTATTTT. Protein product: CASSSHRTDTQYF.